The source of this TCR beta chain is a study of tumor-infiltrating lymphocytes in primary liver carcinoma. Study results and caveats: Tumor tissue displayed a significantly greater top-250-clone fraction than blood (p = 0.039). Tumor region pairs shared more overlap than did tumor-adjacent and tumor-blood pairs.

As concerns this clonotype: Antigen unknown.

The researchers obtained blood RNA from unsorted whole blood and also extracted germline DNA. A constant-region primer primed TCR beta cDNA synthesis from 400 to 550 ng of total RNA. Slightly modified ARM-PCR with three nested multiplex PCR rounds yielded TCR beta libraries. TCRdb reanalysed the multiplex PCR reads using MiXCR and keeps one entry per CDR3 protein. The top ten hold 6% to 8.5% of the sample, which has about 200,000 distinct CDR3 sequences, around three fifths seen once. The sequence came from a woman aged 55-69 years with primary liver carcinoma and hepatitis B virus infection. The sample consisted of peripheral blood.

The CDR3, as DNA: TGTGCCAGCAGCTTACGTCGGGCCCAGAACACTGAAGCTTTCTTT. The encoded protein is CASSLRRAQNTEAFF. V gene TRBV7-9 combines with J gene TRBJ1-1; D gene unclear. Germline loops: CDR1 SEHNR, CDR2 FQNEAQ (reference sequence). Trimming took 2 bases from V and 1 from J, leaving 11 bases between them. There are 15 residues in the CDR3.